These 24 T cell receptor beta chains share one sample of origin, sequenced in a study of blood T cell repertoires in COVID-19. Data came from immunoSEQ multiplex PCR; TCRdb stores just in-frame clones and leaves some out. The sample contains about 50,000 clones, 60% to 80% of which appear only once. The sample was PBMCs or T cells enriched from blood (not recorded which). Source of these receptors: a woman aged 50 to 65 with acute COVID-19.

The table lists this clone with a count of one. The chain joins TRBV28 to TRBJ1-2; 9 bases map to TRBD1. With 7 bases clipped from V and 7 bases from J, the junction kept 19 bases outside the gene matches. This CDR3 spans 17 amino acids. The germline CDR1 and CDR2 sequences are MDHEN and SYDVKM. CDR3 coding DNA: TGTGCCAGCATCAGTTCCCGTCCGGGACAGGGAAAAGGTGGCTACACCTTC. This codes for CASISSRPGQGKGGYTF.

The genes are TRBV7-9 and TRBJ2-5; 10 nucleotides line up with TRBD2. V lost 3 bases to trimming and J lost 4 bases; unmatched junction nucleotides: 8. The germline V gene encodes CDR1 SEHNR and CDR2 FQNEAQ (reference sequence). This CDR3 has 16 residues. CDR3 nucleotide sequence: TGTGCCAGCAGCTTGTTGAGCGGGGGGGCCGCAGAGACCCAGTACTTC. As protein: CASSLLSGGAAETQYF.

The CDR3 here is CASSPRSSGGAEQYF. In DNA form, the CDR3 reads TGTGCCAGCAGCCCCCGGTCTAGCGGGGGGGCCGAACAGTACTTC. The chain is built from TRBV7-6 and TRBJ2-7; 12 bases match TRBD2. The CDR3 extends over 15 amino acids. Unmatched junction bases numbered 12, after V lost 5 bases and J lost 10 bases. The V gene's germline CDR1 is SGHVS and CDR2 FNYEAQ.

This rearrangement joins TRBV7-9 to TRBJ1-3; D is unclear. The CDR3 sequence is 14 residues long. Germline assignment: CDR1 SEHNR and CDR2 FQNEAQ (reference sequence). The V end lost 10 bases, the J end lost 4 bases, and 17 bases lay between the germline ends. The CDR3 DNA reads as TGTGCCATCCACCCAAGCGTTTACGGAAACACCATATATTTT. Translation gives CAIHPSVYGNTIYF. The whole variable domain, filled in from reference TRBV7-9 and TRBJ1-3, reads DTGVSQNPRHKITKRGQNVTFRCDPISEHNRLYWYRQTLGQGPEFLTYFQNEAQLEKSRLLSDRFSAERPKGSFSTLEIQRTEQGDSAMYLCAIHPSVYGNTIYFGEGSWLTVV.

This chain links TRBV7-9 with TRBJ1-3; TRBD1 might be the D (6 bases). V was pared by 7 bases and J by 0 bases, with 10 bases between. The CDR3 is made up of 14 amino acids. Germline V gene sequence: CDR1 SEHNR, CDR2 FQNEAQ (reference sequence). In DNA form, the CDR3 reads TGTGCCAGCATCAAACAGGGCTCTGGAAACACCATATATTTT. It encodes CASIKQGSGNTIYF.

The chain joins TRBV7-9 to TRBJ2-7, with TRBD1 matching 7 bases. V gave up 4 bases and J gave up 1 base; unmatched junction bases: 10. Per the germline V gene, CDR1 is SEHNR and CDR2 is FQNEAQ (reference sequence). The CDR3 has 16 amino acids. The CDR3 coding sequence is TGTGCCAGCAGCTCGTCCCGGGACAGAGAATCCTACGAGCAGTACTTC. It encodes CASSSSRDRESYEQYF.

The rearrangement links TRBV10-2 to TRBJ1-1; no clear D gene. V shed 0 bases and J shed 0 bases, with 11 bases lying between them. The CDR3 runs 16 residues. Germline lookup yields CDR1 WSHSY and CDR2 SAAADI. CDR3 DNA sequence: TGCGCCAGCAGTGAGTCGGGAGTTGTCCTGAACACTGAAGCTTTCTTT. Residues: CASSESGVVLNTEAFF.

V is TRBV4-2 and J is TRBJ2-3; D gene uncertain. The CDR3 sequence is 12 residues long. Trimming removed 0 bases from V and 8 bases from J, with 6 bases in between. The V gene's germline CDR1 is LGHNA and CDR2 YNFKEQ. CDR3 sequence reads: CASSQETGTQYF. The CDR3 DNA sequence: TGTGCCAGCAGCCAAGAAACGGGTACGCAGTATTTT.

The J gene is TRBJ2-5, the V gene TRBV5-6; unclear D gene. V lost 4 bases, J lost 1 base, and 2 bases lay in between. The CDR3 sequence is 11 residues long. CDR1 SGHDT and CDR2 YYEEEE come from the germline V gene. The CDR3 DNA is TGTGCCAGCAGCCGCCAAGAGACCCAGTACTTC. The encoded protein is CASSRQETQYF. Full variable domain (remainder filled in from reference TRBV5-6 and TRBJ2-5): DAGVTQSPTHLIKTRGQQVTLRCSPKSGHDTVSWYQQALGQGPQFIFQYYEEEERQRGNFPDRFSGHQFPNYSSELNVNALLLGDSALYLCASSRQETQYFGPGTRLLVL.

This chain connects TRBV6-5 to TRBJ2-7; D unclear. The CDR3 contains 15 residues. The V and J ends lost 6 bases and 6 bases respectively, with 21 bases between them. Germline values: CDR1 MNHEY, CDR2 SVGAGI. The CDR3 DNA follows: TGTGCCAGCAGATCCTCCGCCTTTAATTTCGGCGAGCAGTACTTC. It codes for CASRSSAFNFGEQYF.

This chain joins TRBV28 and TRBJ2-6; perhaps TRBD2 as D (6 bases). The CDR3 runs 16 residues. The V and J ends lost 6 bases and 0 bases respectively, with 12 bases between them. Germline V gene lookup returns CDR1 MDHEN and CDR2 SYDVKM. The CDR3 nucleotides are TGTGCCAGCAGGGGCGGGGAGTTCTCTGGGGCCAACGTCCTGACTTTC. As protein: CASRGGEFSGANVLTF. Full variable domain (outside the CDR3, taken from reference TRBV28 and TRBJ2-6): DVKVTQSSRYLVKRTGEKVFLECVQDMDHENMFWYRQDPGLGLRLIYFSYDVKMKEKGDIPEGYSVSREKKERFSLILESASTNQTSMYLCASRGGEFSGANVLTFGAGSRLTVL.

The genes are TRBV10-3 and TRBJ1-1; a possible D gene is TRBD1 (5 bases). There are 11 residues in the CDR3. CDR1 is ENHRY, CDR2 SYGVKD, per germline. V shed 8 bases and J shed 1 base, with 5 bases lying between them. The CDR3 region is CAIQGNTEAFF. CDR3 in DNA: TGTGCCATCCAGGGGAACACTGAAGCTTTCTTT.

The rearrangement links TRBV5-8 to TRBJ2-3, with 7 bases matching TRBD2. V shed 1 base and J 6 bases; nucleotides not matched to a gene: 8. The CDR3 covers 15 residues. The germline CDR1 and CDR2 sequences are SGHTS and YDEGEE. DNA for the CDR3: TGTGCCAGCAGCTTGTTCGGCGGGGGAAAGGATACGCAGTATTTT. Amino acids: CASSLFGGGKDTQYF.

The CDR3 sequence is CASSPGTWGYTF. The CDR3, as DNA: TGTGCCAGTAGCCCCGGGACATGGGGCTACACCTTC. The chain combines TRBV19 with TRBJ1-2; a weak D match, TRBD1 (6 bases). The V gene lost 6 bases and the J gene lost 8 bases, with 13 bases spanning the gap. Looked up from germline, CDR1 is LNHDA and CDR2 is SQIVND (reference sequence). CDR3 size: 12 residues.

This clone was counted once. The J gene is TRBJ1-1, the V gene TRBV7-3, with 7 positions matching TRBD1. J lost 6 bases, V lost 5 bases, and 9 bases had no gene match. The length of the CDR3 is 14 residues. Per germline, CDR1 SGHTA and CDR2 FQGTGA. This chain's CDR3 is CASSERQGGAEAFF. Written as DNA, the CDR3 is TGTGCCAGCAGCGAGCGACAGGGAGGCGCTGAAGCTTTCTTT.

In DNA, the CDR3 is TGCAGCGTCGGTGGGACAGGTGGGAGCTTGAACACTGAAGCTTTCTTT. Its protein product is CSVGGTGGSLNTEAFF. This sequence joins TRBV29-1 and TRBJ1-1; the match to TRBD1 covers 8 bases. The CDR3 is made up of 16 amino acids. The V and J ends lost 6 bases and 0 bases, in that order; junction bases with no gene match: 12. Germline V gives CDR1 SQVTM, CDR2 ANQGSEA.

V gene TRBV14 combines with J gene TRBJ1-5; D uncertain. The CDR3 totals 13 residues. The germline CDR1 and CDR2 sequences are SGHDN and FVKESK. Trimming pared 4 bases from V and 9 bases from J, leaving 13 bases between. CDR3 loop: CASSLGASGPQHF. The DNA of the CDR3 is TGTGCCAGCAGCCTGGGAGCAAGCGGGCCCCAGCATTTT.

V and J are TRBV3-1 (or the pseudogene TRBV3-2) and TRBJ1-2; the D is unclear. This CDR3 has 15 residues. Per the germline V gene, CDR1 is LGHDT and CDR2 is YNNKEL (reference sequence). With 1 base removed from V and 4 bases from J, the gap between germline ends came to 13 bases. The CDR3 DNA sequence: TGTGCCAGCAGCCAAGGTGGAGCGATCGTCTATGGCTACACCTTC. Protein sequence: CASSQGGAIVYGYTF.

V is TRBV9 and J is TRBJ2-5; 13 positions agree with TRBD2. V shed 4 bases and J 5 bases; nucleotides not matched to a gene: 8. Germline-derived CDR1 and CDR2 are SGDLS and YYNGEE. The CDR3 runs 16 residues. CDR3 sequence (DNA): TGTGCCAGCAGCTCTACTAGCGGGGGGGCCGGGGAGACCCAGTACTTC. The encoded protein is CASSSTSGGAGETQYF.

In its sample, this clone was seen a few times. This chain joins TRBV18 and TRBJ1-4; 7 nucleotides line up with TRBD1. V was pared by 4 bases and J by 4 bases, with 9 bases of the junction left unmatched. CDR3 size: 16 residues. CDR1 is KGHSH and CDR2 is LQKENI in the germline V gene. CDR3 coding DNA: TGTGCCAGCTCACTAAACAGGGGCGACGGTAATGAAAAACTGTTTTTT. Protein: CASSLNRGDGNEKLFF.

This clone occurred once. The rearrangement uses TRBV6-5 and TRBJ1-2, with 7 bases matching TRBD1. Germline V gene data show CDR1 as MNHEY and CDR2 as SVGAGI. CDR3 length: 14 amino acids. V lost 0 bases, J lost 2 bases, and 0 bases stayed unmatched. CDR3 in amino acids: CASSYSGQNYGYTF. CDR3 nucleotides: TGTGCCAGCAGTTACTCGGGACAGAACTATGGCTACACCTTC.

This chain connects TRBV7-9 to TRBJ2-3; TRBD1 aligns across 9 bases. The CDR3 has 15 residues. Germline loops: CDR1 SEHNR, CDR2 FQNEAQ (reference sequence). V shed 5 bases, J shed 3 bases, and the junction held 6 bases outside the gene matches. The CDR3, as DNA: TGTGCCAGCAGCAGGACAGGGGTCGGGACAGATACGCAGTATTTT. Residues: CASSRTGVGTDTQYF.

The CDR3 spells CASTRQGLGSYNSPLHF. CDR3 DNA: TGTGCCAGTACCCGACAGGGACTGGGCTCCTATAATTCACCCCTCCACTTT. The chain has TRBV19 and TRBJ1-6; 7 bases are shared with TRBD1. V was pared by 7 bases and J by 0 bases, with 9 bases of the junction left unmatched. The CDR3 is 17 amino acids. Germline CDR1 is LNHDA and CDR2 is SQIVND (reference sequence). Full variable domain (missing parts from reference TRBV19 and TRBJ1-6): DGGITQSPKYLFRKEGQNVTLSCEQNLNHDAMYWYRQDPGQGLRLIYYSQIVNDFQKGDIAEGYSVSREKKESFPLTVTSAQKNPTAFYLCASTRQGLGSYNSPLHFGNGTRLTVT.

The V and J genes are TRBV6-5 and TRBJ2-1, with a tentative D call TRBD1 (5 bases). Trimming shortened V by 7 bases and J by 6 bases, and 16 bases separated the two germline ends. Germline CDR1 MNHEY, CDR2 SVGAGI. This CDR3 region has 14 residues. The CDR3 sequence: CASTTGAPGNEQFF. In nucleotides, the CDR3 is TGTGCCAGCACCACAGGAGCACCGGGCAATGAGCAGTTCTTC.